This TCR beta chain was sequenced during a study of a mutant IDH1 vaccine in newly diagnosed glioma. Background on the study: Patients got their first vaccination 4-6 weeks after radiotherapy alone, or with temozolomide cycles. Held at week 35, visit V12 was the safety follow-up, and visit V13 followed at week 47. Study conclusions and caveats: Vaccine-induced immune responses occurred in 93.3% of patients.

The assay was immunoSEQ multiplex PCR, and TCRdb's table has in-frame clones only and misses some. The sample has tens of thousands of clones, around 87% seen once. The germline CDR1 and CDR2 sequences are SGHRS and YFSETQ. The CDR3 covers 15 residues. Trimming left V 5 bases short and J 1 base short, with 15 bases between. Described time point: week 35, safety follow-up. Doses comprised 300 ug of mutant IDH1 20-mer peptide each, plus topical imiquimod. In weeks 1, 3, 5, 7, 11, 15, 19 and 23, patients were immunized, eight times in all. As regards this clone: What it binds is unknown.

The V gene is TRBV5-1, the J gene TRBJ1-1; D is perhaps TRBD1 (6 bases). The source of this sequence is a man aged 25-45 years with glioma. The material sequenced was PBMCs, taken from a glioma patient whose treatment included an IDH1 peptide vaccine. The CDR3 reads CASRIEGGTNTEAFF. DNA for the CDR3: TGCGCCAGCAGGATTGAGGGGGGGACGAACACTGAAGCTTTCTTT.